This entry is about one T cell receptor (beta chain). What it binds is unknown. At deep level, the assay was performed. Under the authors' procedure: Sequence data from immunoSEQ were junction-only and lacked quality scores; consequently, filtering differed. This table comes from immunoSEQ multiplex PCR, and its TCRdb copy is limited to in-frame clones, with some not included. V, J and clone size reflect that table, while D and trimming were determined from the DNA. Among approximately 2.5 million clones, about 92% were seen once, and the ten largest hold 0.14%. These data originate in a study of shared clonotypes between healthy human individuals. The CDR3 runs 13 residues. CDR1 SGHRS and CDR2 YFSETQ come from the germline V gene. Trimming took 2 bases from V and 7 from J, leaving 12 bases between them. Whole-study results and caveats: Generally, naive subsets (rather than memory subsets) showed larger estimated richness.

The V call is TRBV5-1, the J call TRBJ1-1; TRBD1 might be the D (5 bases). The TCR sequence derives from a man between 18 and 29 years old in good health. Sequences were obtained from naive CD4+ T cells sorted from blood. Subset described: CD45RA+ positively selected. The DNA of the CDR3 is TGCGCCAGCAGCTTCCGGGGGTCGGGTGAAGCTTTCTTT. Translated, it gives CASSFRGSGEAFF.